This entry concerns a single TCR beta chain. The CDR3 has 15 amino acids. Germline CDR1 is SGHVT and CDR2 is SQSDAQ. V lost 1 base to trimming and J lost 2 bases, with 12 bases between them. This entry belongs to a study of cytomegalovirus exposure and HLA in healthy donors. This table comes from immunoSEQ multiplex PCR, and its TCRdb copy is limited to in-frame clones, with some not included. The sample records approximately 120,000 clones, approximately 94% being singletons. The source is a woman in her late teens or twenties in good health and CMV-seronegative. The V gene is TRBV7-4, the J gene TRBJ2-7; weak D call: TRBD1 (6 bases). The specimen was PBMCs. The CDR3 bases are TGTGCCAGCAGCTTAGAGGTCAGGGGCGCCTACGAGCAGTACTTC. Translating gives CASSLEVRGAYEQYF.